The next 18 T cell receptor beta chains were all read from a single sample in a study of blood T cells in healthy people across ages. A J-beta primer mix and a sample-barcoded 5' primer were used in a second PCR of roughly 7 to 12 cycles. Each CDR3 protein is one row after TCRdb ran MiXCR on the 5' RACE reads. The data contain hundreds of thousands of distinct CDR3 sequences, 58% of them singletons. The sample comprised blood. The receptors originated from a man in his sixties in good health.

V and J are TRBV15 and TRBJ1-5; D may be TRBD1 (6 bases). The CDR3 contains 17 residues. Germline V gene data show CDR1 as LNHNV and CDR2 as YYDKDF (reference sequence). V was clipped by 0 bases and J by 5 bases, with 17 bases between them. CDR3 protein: CATSRDPFGTPYQPQHF. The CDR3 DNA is TGTGCCACCAGCAGAGACCCCTTCGGGACACCCTATCAGCCCCAGCATTTT.

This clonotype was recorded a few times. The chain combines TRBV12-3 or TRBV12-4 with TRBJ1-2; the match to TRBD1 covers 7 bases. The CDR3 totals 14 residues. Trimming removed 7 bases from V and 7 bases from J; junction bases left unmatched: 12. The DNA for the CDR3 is TGTGCCAGCACCCTCCGGGCAGGGGGAGGTGGCTACACCTTC. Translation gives CASTLRAGGGGYTF.

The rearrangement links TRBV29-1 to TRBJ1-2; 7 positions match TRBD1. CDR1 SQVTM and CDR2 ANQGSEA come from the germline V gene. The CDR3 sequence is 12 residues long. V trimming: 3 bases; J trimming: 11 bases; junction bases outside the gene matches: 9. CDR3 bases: TGCAGCGTTGACCAGCAACAGGGGCGATACACCTTC. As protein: CSVDQQQGRYTF.

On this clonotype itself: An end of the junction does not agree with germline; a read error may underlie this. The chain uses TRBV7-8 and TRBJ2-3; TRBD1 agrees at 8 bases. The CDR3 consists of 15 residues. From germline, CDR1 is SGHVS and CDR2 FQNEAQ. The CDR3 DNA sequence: TGTGCCAGCAGCTCCAGACAGGGGACGACAGATACTCAGTATTTT. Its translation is CASSSRQGTTDTQYF. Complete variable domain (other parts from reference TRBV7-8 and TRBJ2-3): GAGVSQSPRYKVAKRGQDVALRCDPISGHVSLFWYQQALGQGPEFLTYFQNEAQLDKSGLPSDRFFAERPEGSVSTLKIQRTQQEDSAVYLCASSSRQGTTDTQYFGPGTRLTVL.

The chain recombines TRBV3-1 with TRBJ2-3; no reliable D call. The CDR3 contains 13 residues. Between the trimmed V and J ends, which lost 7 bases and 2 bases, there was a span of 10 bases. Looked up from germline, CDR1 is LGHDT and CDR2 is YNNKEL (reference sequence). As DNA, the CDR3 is TGTGCCAGCACTGACCCCTACACAGATACGCAGTATTTT. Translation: CASTDPYTDTQYF.

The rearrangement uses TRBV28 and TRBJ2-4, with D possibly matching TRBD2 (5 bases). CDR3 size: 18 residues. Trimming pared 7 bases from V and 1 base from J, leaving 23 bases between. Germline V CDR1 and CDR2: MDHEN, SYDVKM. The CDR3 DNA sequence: TGTGCCAGCACCGATGACAATGGAGGCATCCTTGCCAAAAACATTCAGTACTTC. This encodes CASTDDNGGILAKNIQYF.

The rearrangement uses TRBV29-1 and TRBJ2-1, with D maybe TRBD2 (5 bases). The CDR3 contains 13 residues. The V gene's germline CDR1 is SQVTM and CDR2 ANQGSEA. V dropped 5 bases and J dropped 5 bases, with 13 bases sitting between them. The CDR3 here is CSVTLTADNEQFF. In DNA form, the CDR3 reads TGCAGCGTTACCCTCACAGCGGACAATGAGCAGTTCTTC.

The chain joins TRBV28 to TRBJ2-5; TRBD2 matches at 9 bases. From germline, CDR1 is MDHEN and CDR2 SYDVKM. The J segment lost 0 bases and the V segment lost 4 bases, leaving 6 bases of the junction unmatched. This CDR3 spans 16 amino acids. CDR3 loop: CASSSSGGPYQETQYF. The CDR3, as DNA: TGTGCCAGCAGTTCCAGCGGGGGGCCATACCAAGAGACCCAGTACTTC.

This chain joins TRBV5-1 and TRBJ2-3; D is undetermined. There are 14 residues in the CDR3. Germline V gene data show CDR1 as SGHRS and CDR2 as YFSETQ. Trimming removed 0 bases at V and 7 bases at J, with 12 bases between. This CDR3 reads CASSLGALWNTQYF. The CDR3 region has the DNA TGCGCCAGCAGCTTGGGGGCCCTCTGGAATACGCAGTATTTT.

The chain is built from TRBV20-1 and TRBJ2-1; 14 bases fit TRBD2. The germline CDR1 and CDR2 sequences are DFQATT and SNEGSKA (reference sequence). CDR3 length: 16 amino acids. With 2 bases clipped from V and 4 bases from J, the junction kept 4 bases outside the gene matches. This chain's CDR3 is CSARSTSGGVYNEQFF. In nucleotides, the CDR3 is TGCAGTGCTAGATCGACTAGCGGGGGGGTTTACAATGAGCAGTTCTTC.

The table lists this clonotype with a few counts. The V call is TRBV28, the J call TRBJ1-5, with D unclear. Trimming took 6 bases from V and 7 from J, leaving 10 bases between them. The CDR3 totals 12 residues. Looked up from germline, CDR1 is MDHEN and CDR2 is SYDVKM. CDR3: CASRVRWQPQHF. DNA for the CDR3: TGTGCCAGCAGGGTACGTTGGCAGCCCCAGCATTTT. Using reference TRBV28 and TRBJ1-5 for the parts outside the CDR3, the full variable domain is DVKVTQSSRYLVKRTGEKVFLECVQDMDHENMFWYRQDPGLGLRLIYFSYDVKMKEKGDIPEGYSVSREKKERFSLILESASTNQTSMYLCASRVRWQPQHFGDGTRLSIL.

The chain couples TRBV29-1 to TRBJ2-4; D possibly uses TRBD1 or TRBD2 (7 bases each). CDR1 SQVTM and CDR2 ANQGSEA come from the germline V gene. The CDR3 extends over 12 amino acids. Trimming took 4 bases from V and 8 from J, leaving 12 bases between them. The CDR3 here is CSVGAGGDIQYF. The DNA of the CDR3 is TGCAGCGTTGGGGCAGGGGGGGACATTCAGTACTTC.

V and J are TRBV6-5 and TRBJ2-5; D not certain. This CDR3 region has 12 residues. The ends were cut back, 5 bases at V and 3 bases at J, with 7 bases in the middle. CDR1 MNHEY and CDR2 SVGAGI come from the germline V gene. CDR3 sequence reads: CASSNRKETQYF. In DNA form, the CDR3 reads TGTGCCAGCAGTAACAGAAAAGAGACCCAGTACTTC.

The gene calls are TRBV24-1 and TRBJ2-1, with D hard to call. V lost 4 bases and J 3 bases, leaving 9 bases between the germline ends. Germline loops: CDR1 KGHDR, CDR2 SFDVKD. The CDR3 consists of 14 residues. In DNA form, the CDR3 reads TGTGCCACCAGTGACCCTCGGGTCTACAATGAGCAGTTCTTC. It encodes CATSDPRVYNEQFF.

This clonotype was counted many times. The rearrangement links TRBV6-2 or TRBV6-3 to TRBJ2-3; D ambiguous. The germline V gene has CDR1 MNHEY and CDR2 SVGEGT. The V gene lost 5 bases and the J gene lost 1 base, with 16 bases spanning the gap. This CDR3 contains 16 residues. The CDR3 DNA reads TGTGCCAGCAGTCCCGGCAGCCGTAGTGGCACAGATACGCAGTATTTT. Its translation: CASSPGSRSGTDTQYF.

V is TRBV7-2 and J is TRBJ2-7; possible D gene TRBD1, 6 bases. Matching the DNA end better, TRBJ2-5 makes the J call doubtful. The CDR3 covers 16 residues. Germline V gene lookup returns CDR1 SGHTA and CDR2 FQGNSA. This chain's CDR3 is CASSLGVGAPIETQYF. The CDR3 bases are TGTGCCAGCAGCTTAGGGGTGGGGGCACCTATAGAGACCCAGTACTTC.

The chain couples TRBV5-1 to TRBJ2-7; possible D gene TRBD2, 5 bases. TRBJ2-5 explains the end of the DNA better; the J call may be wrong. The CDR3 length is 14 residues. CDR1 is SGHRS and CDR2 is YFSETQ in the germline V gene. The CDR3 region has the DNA TGCGCCAGCAGCTCAACACTAGGATGGGAGACCCAGTACTTC. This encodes CASSSTLGWETQYF.

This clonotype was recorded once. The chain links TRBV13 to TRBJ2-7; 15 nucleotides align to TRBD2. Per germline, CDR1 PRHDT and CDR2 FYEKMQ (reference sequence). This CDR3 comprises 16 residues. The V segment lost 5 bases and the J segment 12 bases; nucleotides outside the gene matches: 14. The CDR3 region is CASSPLGLAGGYALYF. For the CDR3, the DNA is TGTGCCAGCAGCCCCCTGGGACTAGCGGGGGGTTATGCTCTGTACTTC.